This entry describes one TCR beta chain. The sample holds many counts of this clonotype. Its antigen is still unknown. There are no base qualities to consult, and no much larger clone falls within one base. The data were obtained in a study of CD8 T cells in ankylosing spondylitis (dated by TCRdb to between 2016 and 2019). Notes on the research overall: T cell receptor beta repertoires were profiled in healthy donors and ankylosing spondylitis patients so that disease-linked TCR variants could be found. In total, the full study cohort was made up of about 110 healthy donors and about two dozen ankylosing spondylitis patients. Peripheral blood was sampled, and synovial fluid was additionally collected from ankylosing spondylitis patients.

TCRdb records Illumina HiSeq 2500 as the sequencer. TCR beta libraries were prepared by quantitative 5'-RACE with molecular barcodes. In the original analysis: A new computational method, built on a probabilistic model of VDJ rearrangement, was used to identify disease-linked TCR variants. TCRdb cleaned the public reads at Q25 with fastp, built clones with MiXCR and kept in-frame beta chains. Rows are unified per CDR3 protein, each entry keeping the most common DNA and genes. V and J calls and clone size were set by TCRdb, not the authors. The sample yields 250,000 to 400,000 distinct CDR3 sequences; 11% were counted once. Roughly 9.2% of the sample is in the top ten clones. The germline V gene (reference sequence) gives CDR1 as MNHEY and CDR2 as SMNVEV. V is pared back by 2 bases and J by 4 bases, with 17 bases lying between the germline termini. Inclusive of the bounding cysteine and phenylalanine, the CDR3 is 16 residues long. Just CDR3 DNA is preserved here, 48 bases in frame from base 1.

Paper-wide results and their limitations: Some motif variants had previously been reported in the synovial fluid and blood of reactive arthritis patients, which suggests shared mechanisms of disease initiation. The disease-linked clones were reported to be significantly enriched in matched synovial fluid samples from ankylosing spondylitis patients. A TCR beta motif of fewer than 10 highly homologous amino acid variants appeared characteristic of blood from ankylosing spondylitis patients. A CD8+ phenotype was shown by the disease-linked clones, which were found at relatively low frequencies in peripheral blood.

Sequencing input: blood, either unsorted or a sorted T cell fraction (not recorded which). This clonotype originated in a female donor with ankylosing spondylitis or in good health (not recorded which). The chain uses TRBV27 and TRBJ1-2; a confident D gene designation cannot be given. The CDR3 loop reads CASSLKGSGILYGYTF. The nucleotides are TGTGCCAGCAGTTTAAAGGGCAGTGGTATCCTCTATGGCTACACCTTC.